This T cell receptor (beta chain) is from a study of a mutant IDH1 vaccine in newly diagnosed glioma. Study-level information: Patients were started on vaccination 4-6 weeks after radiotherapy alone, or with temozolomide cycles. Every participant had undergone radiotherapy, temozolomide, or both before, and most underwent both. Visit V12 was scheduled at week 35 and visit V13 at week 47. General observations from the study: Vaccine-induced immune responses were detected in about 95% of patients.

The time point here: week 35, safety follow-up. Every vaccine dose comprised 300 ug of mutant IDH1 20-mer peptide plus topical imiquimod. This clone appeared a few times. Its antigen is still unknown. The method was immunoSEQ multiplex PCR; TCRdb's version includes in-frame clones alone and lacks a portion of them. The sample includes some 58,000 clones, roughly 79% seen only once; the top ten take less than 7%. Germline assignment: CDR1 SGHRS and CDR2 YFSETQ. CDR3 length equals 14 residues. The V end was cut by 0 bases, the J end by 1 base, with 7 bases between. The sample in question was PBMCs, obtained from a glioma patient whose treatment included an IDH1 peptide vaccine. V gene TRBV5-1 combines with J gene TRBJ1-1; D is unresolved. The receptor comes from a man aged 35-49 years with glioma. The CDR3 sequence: CASSLARKNTEAFF. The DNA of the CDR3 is TGCGCCAGCAGCTTGGCCAGGAAGAACACTGAAGCTTTCTTT.